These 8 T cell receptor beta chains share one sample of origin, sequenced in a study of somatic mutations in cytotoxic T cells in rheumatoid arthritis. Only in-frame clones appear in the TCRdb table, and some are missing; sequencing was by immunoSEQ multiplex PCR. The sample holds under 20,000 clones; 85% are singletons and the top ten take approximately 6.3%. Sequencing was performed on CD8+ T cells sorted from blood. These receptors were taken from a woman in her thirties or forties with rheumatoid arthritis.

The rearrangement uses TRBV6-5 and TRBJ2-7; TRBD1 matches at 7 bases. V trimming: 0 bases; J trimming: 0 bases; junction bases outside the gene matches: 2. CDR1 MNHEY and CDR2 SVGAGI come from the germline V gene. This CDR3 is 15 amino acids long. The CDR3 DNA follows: TGTGCCAGCAGTTACTCTGGACAGGCCTCCTACGAGCAGTACTTC. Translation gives CASSYSGQASYEQYF.

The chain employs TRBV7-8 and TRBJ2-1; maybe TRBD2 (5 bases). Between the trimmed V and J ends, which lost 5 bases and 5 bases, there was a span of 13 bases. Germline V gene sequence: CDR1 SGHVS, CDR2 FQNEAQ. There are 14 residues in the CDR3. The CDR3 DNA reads TGTGCCAGCAGCCCCCTAGGACTTAACAATGAGCAGTTCTTC. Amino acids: CASSPLGLNNEQFF.

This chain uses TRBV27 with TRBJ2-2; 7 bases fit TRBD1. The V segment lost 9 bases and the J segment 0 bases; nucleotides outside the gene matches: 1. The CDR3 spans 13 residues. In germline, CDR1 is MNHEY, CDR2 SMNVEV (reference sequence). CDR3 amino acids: CARQGANTGELFF. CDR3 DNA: TGTGCCAGGCAGGGGGCGAACACCGGGGAGCTGTTTTTT.

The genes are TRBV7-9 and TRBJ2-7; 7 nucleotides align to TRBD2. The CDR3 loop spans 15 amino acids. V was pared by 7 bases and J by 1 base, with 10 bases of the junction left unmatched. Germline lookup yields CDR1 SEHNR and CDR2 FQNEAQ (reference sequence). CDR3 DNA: TGTGCCAGCATCAATGAGCGGGGACCATCCTACGAGCAGTACTTC. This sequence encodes CASINERGPSYEQYF.

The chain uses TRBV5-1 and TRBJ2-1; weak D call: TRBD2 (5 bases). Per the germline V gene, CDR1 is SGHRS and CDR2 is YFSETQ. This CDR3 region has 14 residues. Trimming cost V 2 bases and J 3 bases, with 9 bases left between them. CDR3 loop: CASSFPGIYNEQFF. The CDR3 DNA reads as TGCGCCAGCAGCTTCCCGGGGATCTACAATGAGCAGTTCTTC.

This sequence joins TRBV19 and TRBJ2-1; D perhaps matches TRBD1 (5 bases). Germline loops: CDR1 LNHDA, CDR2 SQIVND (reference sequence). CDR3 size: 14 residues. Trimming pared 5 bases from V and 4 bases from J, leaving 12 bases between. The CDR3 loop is CASSRQGPYNEQFF. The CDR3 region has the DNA TGTGCCAGTAGTCGGCAGGGCCCATACAATGAGCAGTTCTTC.

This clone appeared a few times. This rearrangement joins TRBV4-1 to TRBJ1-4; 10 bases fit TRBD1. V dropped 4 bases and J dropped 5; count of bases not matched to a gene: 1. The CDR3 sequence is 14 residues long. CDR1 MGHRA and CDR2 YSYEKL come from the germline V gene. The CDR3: CASSRTGGNEKLFF. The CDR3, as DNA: TGCGCCAGCAGCCGGACAGGGGGGAATGAAAAACTGTTTTTT.

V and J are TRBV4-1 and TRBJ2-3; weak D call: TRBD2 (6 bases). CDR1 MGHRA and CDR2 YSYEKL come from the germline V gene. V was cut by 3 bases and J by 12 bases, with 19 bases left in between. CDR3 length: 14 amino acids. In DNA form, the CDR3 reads TGCGCCAGCAGCCAGGTCAGCGGGCCGGACCCCCAGTATTTT. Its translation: CASSQVSGPDPQYF.